The present T cell receptor (beta chain) was sequenced within a study of blood T cell repertoires in COVID-19. Study details: Sites across the United States, Italy and Spain contributed samples from acute and convalescent COVID-19. PBMCs, B-cell-depleted T cells, or T cells provided the cDNA or gDNA that made up the material.

The germline CDR1 and CDR2 sequences are LNHDA and SQIVND (reference sequence). CDR3 length equals 12 residues. This clone has only a few counts. Authors' analysis steps: From reference gene primer amplification, estimates of nucleated cell counts were derived. This table comes from immunoSEQ multiplex PCR, and its TCRdb copy is limited to in-frame clones, with some not included. D and trimming were read from the DNA, whereas the V and J calls and clone size are those reported in that table. The sample has roughly 110,000 clones; 80% to 85% are singletons. Sequencing was performed on peripheral blood. The chain combines TRBV19 with TRBJ1-2; D is perhaps TRBD1 (6 bases). This TCR was recovered from a man in his 70s with acute or convalescent COVID-19. CDR3 coding DNA: TGTGCGTCCAGGGGATGGGACTATGGCTACACCTTC. Its translation: CASRGWDYGYTF.